A selection of T cell receptor beta chains follows, all from one sample in a study of CD8+ T cells in alopecia areata. TCRdb keeps only in-frame clones here, not all; method: immunoSEQ multiplex PCR. The sample holds roughly 180,000 clones, approximately 62% seen once. Source: CD4+ T cells sorted from blood, taken at week 0. The receptors originated from a human donor with alopecia areata. The CDR3 runs from the conserved cysteine through the conserved F or W. Clone size appears in some rows only: once, few, many, or a class for an expanded clone.

>16|.|TRBJ1-2|TRBV5-1
CASSLVASGQGSGYTF
>15|.|TRBJ2-7|TRBV5-6
CASSSPDRRNYEQYF
>14|.|TRBJ2-1|TRBV18
CASSPGLAGDEQFF
>15|.|TRBJ2-3|TRBV10-3
CAIGRLAGATDTQYF
>12|.|TRBJ1-1|TRBV29-1
CSGQGWGTEAFF
>17|.|TRBJ2-2|TRBV15
CATSKNLAGGYTGELFF
>13|.|TRBJ2-1|TRBV7-7
CASSLGQEGEQFF
>13|.|TRBJ1-2|TRBV30
CAWSVTGRYGYTF
>15|few|TRBJ2-1|TRBV2
CASSETGGLAVEQFF
>12|many|TRBJ1-2|TRBV7-9
CASSLGNYGYTF
>14|.|TRBJ1-4|TRBV29-1
CSVGEGQLLEKLFF
>16|.|TRBJ1-2|TRBV7-8
CASSPSGASSTGGYTF
>16|.|TRBJ2-3|TRBV5-1
CASSLASRQGTDTQYF
>15|.|TRBJ2-3|TRBV4-3
CASSQETASTDTQYF
>13|.|TRBJ1-5|TRBV30
CAWSLTGEQPQHF
>13|.|TRBJ2-7|TRBV6-1
CASSEQRGGEQYF
>12|.|TRBJ2-3|TRBV27
CASTPGGTEQYF
>14|.|TRBJ2-7|TRBV5-1
CASSLTTGGYEQYF
>16|once|TRBJ2-6|TRBV7-2
CASSANDRVGANVLTF
>14|.|TRBJ2-3|TRBV6-5
CASSETGKADTQYF
>16|.|TRBJ1-1|TRBV4-1
CASSLLQGAVNTEAFF
>13|.|TRBJ2-7|TRBV28
CASRGQNLGEQYF
>13|.|TRBJ1-6|TRBV30
CASSGQNNSPLHF
>15|.|TRBJ2-7|TRBV19
CASSTRTGASYEQYF
>13|.|TRBJ2-1|TRBV29-1
CSVKFSSGGEQFF